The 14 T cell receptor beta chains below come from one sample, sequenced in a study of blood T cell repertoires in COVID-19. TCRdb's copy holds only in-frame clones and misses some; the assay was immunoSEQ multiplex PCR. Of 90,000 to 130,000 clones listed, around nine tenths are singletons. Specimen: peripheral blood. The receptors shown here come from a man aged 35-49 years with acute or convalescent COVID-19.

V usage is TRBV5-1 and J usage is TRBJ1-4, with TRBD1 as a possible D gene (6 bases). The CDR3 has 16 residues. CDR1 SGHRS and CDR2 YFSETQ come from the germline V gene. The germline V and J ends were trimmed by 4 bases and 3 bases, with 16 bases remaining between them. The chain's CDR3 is CASSPGVQGSNEKLFF. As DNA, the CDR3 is TGCGCCAGCAGCCCAGGGGTCCAGGGGTCTAATGAAAAACTGTTTTTT.

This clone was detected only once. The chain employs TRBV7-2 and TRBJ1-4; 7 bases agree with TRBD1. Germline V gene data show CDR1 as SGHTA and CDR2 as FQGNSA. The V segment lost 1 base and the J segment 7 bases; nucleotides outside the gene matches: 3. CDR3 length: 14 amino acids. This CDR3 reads CASSLEGAVEKLFF. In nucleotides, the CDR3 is TGTGCCAGCAGCTTAGAGGGGGCAGTTGAAAAACTGTTTTTT.

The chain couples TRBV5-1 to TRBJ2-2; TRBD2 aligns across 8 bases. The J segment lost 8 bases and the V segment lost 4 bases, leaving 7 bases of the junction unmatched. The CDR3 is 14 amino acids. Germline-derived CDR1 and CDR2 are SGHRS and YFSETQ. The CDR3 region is CASSETSVRGELFF. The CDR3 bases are TGCGCCAGCAGCGAGACTAGCGTGAGGGGGGAGCTGTTTTTT.

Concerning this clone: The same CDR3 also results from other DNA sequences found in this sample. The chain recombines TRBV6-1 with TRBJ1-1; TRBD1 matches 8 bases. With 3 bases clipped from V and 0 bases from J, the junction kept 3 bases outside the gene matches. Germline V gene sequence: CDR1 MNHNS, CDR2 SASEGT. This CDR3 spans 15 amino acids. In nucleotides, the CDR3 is TGTGCCAGCAGTGAGCGACAGGGGATGAACACTGAAGCTTTCTTT. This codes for CASSERQGMNTEAFF.

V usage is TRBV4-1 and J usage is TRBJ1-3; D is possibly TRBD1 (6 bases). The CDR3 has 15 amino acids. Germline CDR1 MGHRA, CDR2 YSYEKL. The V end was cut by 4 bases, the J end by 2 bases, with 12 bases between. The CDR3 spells CASSRHREPGNTIYF. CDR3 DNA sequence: TGCGCCAGCAGCCGACACAGGGAACCTGGAAACACCATATATTTT.

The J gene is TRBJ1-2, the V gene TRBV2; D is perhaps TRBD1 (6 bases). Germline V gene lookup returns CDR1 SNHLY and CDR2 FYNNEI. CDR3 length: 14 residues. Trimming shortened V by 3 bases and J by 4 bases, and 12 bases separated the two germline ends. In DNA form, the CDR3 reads TGTGCCAGCAGTGAGATCAGGGGCGGCTATGGCTACACCTTC. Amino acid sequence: CASSEIRGGYGYTF.

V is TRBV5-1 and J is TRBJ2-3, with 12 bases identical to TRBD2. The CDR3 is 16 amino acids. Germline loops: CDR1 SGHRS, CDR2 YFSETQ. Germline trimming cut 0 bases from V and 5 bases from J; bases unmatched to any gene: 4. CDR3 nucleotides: TGCGCCAGCAGCTTGGAGACTAGCGGGAGTTTAGATACGCAGTATTTT. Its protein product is CASSLETSGSLDTQYF.

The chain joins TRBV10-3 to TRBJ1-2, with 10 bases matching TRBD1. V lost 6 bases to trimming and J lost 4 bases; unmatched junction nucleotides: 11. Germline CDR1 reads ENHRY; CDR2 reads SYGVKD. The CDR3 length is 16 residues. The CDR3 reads CAIRPGQGQTGYGYTF. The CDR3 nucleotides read TGTGCCATCAGACCGGGACAGGGGCAGACGGGCTATGGCTACACCTTC.

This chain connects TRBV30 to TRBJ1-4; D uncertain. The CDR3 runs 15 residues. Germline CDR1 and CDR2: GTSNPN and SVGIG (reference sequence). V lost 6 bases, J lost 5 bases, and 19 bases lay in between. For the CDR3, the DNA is TGTGCCTGCGAGAAGACTCGAGGTCCAAATGAAAAACTGTTTTTT. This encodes CACEKTRGPNEKLFF.

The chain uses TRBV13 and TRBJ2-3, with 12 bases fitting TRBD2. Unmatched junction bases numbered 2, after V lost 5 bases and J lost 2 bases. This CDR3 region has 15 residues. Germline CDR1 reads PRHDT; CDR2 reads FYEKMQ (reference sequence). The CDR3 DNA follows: TGTGCCAGCAGCCCTAGCGGGGGGGTCACAGATACGCAGTATTTT. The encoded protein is CASSPSGGVTDTQYF. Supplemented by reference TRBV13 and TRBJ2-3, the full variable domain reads AAGVIQSPRHLIKEKRETATLKCYPIPRHDTVYWYQQGPGQDPQFLISFYEKMQSDKGSIPDRFSAQQFSDYHSELNMSSLELGDSALYFCASSPSGGVTDTQYFGPGTRLTVL.

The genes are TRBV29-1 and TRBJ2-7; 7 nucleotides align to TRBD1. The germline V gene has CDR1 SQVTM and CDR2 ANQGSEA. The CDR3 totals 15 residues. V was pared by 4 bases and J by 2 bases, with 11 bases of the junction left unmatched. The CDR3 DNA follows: TGCAGCGTTGTTTTTCCGGGGACAGATACCTACGAGCAGTACTTC. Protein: CSVVFPGTDTYEQYF.

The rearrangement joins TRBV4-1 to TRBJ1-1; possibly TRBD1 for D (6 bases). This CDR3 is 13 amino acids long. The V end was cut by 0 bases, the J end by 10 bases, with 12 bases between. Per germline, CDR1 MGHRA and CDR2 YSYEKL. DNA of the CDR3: TGCGCCAGCAGCCAAGAAGTGGACAGAGCAGCTTTCTTT. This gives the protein CASSQEVDRAAFF.

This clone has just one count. The CDR3 is CASSLYNMNTEAFF. The CDR3 bases are TGCGCCAGCAGCTTGTATAATATGAACACTGAAGCTTTCTTT. The chain recombines TRBV5-1 with TRBJ1-1, with unresolved D. CDR3 size: 14 residues. The germline V gene has CDR1 SGHRS and CDR2 YFSETQ. V dropped 1 base and J dropped 0 bases, with 7 bases sitting between them.

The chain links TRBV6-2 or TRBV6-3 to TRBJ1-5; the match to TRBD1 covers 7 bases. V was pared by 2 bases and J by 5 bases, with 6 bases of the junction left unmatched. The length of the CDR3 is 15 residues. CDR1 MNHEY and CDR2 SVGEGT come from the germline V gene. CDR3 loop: CASSYKGAGDQPQHF. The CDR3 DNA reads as TGTGCCAGCAGTTACAAGGGGGCAGGGGATCAGCCCCAGCATTTT.